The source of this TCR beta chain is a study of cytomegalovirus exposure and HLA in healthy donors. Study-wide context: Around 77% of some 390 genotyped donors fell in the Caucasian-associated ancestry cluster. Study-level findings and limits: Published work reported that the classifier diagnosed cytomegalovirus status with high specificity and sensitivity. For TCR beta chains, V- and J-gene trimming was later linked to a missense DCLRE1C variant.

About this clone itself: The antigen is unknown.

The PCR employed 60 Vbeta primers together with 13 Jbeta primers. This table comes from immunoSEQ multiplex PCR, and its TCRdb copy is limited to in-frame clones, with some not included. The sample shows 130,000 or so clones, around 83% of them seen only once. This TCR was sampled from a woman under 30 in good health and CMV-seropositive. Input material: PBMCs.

The DNA of the CDR3 is TGTGCCAGCAGCTTAGATCCAGCGGGGTATCGAGAGACCCAGTACTTC. As protein: CASSLDPAGYRETQYF. This sequence joins TRBV11-2 and TRBJ2-5; 7 bases map to TRBD2. The CDR3 consists of 16 residues. Germline V CDR1 and CDR2: SGHAT, FQNNGV. V lost 0 bases to trimming and J lost 4 bases; unmatched junction nucleotides: 8.